A selection of T cell receptor beta chains follows, all from one sample in a study of blood T cell repertoires in COVID-19. The protocol was immunoSEQ multiplex PCR, while the TCRdb copy is restricted to in-frame clones and leaves out a portion. The sample carries roughly 260,000 clones, just under 90% recorded once. Material: peripheral blood. The receptors originated from a woman aged 35 to 49 with acute or convalescent COVID-19. CDR3s include the opening cysteine and the closing phenylalanine or tryptophan. Each record gives: clone size, V gene, J gene, D gene, CDR3 protein, CDR3 DNA. A D gene is named only where the DNA matches it firmly. Clone size, where shown, is once, few, many, or a class for clones that have expanded.

clone_size: -
v_call: TRBV19
j_call: TRBJ1-6
d_call: -
cdr3_aa: CASSSGGSYNSPLHF
cdr3_nt: TGTGCCAGTAGTAGCGGGGGCTCCTATAATTCACCCCTCCACTTT

clone_size: -
v_call: TRBV10-3
j_call: TRBJ1-2
d_call: -
cdr3_aa: CAISEGQGGGYTF
cdr3_nt: TGTGCCATCAGTGAGGGGCAGGGAGGTGGCTACACCTTC

clone_size: -
v_call: TRBV6-2/TRBV6-3
j_call: TRBJ2-1
d_call: -
cdr3_aa: CASSYTGPNNEQFF
cdr3_nt: TGTGCCAGCAGTTACACAGGGCCCAACAATGAGCAGTTCTTC

clone_size: -
v_call: TRBV24-1
j_call: TRBJ2-3
d_call: -
cdr3_aa: CATSDPSDSGDTQYF
cdr3_nt: TGTGCCACCAGTGACCCCTCGGACTCCGGGGATACGCAGTATTTT

clone_size: -
v_call: TRBV6-6
j_call: TRBJ1-3
d_call: -
cdr3_aa: CASSHGLGRSSNSGNTIYF
cdr3_nt: TGTGCCAGCAGTCACGGGTTGGGGCGAAGTTCGAACTCTGGAAACACCATATATTTT

clone_size: -
v_call: TRBV5-1
j_call: TRBJ1-6
d_call: TRBD1
cdr3_aa: CASSLTGVSSPLHF
cdr3_nt: TGCGCCAGCAGCTTGACAGGGGTGAGTTCACCCCTCCACTTT

clone_size: -
v_call: TRBV27
j_call: TRBJ2-2
d_call: TRBD2
cdr3_aa: CASSLLGGVGTGELFF
cdr3_nt: TGTGCCAGCAGTTTATTGGGAGGGGTGGGGACCGGGGAGCTGTTTTTT

clone_size: -
v_call: TRBV15
j_call: TRBJ2-2
d_call: TRBD1
cdr3_aa: CATSIQGHGTGELFF
cdr3_nt: TGTGCCACCAGCATACAGGGGCACGGCACCGGGGAGCTGTTTTTT

clone_size: -
v_call: TRBV6-5
j_call: TRBJ1-1
d_call: -
cdr3_aa: CASHAPDTEAFF
cdr3_nt: TGTGCCAGCCACGCCCCAGACACTGAAGCTTTCTTT

clone_size: -
v_call: TRBV6-2/TRBV6-3
j_call: TRBJ1-1
d_call: -
cdr3_aa: CASSYGPGYTEAFF
cdr3_nt: TGTGCCAGCAGTTACGGGCCGGGGTACACTGAAGCTTTCTTT

clone_size: few
v_call: TRBV5-6
j_call: TRBJ1-2
d_call: -
cdr3_aa: CASSFDRPYGYTF
cdr3_nt: TGTGCCAGCAGCTTCGACAGGCCTTATGGCTACACCTTC

clone_size: -
v_call: TRBV3-1/TRBV3-2
j_call: TRBJ1-2
d_call: -
cdr3_aa: CASSQVSGDYGYTF
cdr3_nt: TGTGCCAGCAGCCAAGTATCAGGGGACTATGGCTACACCTTC

clone_size: -
v_call: TRBV27
j_call: TRBJ1-2
d_call: -
cdr3_aa: CASSFTENYGYTF
cdr3_nt: TGTGCCAGCAGTTTCACGGAGAACTATGGCTACACCTTC

clone_size: -
v_call: TRBV19
j_call: TRBJ1-5
d_call: -
cdr3_aa: CASSPGPRDQPQHF
cdr3_nt: TGTGCCAGTAGTCCAGGGCCTAGAGATCAGCCCCAGCATTTT

clone_size: -
v_call: TRBV19
j_call: TRBJ1-2
d_call: TRBD1
cdr3_aa: CASRYQGEYGYTF
cdr3_nt: TGTGCCAGTAGGTACCAGGGGGAATATGGCTACACCTTC

clone_size: -
v_call: TRBV12-3/TRBV12-4
j_call: TRBJ1-1
d_call: -
cdr3_aa: CASTGSVTTEAFF
cdr3_nt: TGTGCCAGCACCGGGTCGGTGACCACTGAAGCTTTCTTT